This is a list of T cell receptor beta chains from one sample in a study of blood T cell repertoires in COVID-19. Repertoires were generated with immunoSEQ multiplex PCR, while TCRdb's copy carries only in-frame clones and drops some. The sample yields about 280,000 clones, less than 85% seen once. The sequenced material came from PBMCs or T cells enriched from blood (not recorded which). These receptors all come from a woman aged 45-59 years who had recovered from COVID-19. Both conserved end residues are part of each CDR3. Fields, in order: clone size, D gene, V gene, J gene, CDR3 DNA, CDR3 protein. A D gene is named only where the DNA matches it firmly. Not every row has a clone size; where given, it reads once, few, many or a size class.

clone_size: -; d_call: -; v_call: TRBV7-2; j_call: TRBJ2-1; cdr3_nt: TGTGCCAGCAGCTTTTACGGGCGGGGTTACAATGAGCAGTTCTTC; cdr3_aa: CASSFYGRGYNEQFF
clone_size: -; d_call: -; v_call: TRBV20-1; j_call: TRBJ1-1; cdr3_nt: TGCAGTGCTAGTCCGGGGTCTTGGAACACTGAAGCTTTCTTT; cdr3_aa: CSASPGSWNTEAFF
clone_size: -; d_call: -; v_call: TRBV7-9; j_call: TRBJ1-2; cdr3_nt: TGTGCCAGCAGCTTAGGGTACCGAGCTAACTATGGCTACACCTTC; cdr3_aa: CASSLGYRANYGYTF
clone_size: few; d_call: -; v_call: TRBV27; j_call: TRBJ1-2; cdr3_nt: TGTGCCAGCAGTTTATCGGCGGTGTCGGGCTACACCTTC; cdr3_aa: CASSLSAVSGYTF
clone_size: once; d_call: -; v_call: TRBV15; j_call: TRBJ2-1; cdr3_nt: TGTGCCACCAGCAGAGATGTACTCCCAGAGTATCGGAGCTCCTACAATGAGCAGTTCTTC; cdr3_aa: CATSRDVLPEYRSSYNEQFF
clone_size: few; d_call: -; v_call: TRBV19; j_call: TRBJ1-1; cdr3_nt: TGTGCCAGTAGTTCGGGGAACACTGAAGCTTTCTTT; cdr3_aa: CASSSGNTEAFF
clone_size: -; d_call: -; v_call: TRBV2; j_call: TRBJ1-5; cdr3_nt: TGTGCCAGCAGTGAGCCAGGCACTAGCAATCAGCCCCAGCATTTT; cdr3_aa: CASSEPGTSNQPQHF
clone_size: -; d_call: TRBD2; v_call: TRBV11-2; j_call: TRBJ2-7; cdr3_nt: TGTGCCAGCAGCGAACCCGGGACTAGCGATTACGAGCAGTACTTC; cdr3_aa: CASSEPGTSDYEQYF
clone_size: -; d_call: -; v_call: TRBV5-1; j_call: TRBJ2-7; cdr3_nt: TGCGCCAGCAGCGGGACTCTCCCCTACGAGCAGTACTTC; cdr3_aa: CASSGTLPYEQYF
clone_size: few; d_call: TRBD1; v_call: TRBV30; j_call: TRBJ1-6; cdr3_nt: TGTGCCTGGAAAGGAACAGGGGATTCACCCCTCCACTTT; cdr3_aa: CAWKGTGDSPLHF
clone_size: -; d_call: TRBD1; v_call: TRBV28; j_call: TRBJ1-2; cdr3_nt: TGTGCCAGCAGTGACCCCAGTACGGGACAGGGGTATGGCTACACCTTC; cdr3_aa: CASSDPSTGQGYGYTF
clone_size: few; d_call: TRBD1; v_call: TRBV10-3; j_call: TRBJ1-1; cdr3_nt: TGTGCCATCAGCCGGGACAGGGATAACACTGAAGCTTTCTTT; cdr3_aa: CAISRDRDNTEAFF
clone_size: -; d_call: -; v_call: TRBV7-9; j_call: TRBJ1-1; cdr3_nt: TGTGCCAGCAGCTTAATTCCGGGGGACACTGAAGCTTTCTTT; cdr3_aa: CASSLIPGDTEAFF
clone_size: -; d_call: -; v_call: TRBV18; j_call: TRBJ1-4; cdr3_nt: TGTGCCAGCTCACCACCCCAGGGAAGTGAAAAACTGTTTTTT; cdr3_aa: CASSPPQGSEKLFF
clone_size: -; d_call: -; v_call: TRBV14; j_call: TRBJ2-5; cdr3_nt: TGTGCCAGCAGCCGCCCGTCCGGGTTGGAGACCCAGTACTTC; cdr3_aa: CASSRPSGLETQYF
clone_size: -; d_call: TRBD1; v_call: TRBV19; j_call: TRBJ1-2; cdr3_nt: TGTGCCAGTACTCCGGGGACAGGGGGCTTTTACGGCTACACCTTC; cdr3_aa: CASTPGTGGFYGYTF
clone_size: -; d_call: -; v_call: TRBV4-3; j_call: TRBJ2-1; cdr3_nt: TGCGCCAGCAGCCAAACAGGGCATGAGCAGTTCTTC; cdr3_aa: CASSQTGHEQFF
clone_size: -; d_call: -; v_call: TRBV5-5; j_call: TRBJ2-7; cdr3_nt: TGTGCCAGCAGCTCCCGGGACATTACCTACGAGCAGTACTTC; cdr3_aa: CASSSRDITYEQYF
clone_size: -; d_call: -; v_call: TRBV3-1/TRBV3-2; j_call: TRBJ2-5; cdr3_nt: TGTGCCAGCAGCCAAGCTAGCCAAGAGACCCAGTACTTC; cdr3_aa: CASSQASQETQYF
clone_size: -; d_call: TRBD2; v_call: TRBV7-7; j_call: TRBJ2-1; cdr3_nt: TGTGCCAGCAGCCCGGGACTAGCGGGCTGGGATGAGCAGTTCTTC; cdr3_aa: CASSPGLAGWDEQFF
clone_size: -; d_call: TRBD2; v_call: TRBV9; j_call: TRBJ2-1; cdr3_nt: TGTGCCAGCAACCTAGCGGGATTCAATGAGCAGTTCTTC; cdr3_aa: CASNLAGFNEQFF
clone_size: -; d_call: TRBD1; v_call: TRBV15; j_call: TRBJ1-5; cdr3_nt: TGTGCCACCAGCACCCTGGGACAGGGCAATCAGCCCCAGCATTTT; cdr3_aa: CATSTLGQGNQPQHF
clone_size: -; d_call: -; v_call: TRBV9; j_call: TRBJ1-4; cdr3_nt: TGTGCCAGCAGCGTAAAGGGGTTCAATGAAAAACTGTTTTTT; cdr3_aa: CASSVKGFNEKLFF
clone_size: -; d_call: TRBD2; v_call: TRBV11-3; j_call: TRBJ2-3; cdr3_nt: TGTGCCAGCAGCCCCGGACTAGCGGGACTTAGCACAGATACGCAGTATTTT; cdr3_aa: CASSPGLAGLSTDTQYF
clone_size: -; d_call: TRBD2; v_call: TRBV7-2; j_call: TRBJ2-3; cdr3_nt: TGTGCCAGCAGCTTAGGGGCTAGCGGGAGTCGGGATACGCAGTATTTT; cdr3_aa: CASSLGASGSRDTQYF
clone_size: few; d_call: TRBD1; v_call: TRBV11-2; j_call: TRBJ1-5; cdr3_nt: TGTGCCAGCAGCTTCTCGCAGGGGGTTTTGCATTTT; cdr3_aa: CASSFSQGVLHF
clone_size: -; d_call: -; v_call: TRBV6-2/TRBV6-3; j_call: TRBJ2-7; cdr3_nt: TGTGCCAGCAGTGGCCCCCGGGTGGCAAACTCCTACGAGCAGTACTTC; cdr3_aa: CASSGPRVANSYEQYF
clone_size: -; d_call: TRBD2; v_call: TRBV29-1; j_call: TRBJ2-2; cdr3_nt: TGCAGCGTTTTCGGGGGGACGAACACCGGGGAGCTGTTTTTT; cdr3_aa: CSVFGGTNTGELFF
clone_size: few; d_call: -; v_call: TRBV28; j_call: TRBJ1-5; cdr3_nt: TGTGCCAGCAGTTTAGATACAGGGTCGGGCCAGCCCCAGCATTTT; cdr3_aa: CASSLDTGSGQPQHF
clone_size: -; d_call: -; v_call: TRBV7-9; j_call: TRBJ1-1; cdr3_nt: TGTGCCAGCAGCTTGGTCCTAGATTCTGAAGCTTTCTTT; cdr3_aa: CASSLVLDSEAFF
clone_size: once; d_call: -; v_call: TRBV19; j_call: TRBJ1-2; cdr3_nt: TGTGCCAGTATACGAGGAGGATGGGGGCCGCCTCGAAACTATGGCTACACCTTC; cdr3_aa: CASIRGGWGPPRNYGYTF
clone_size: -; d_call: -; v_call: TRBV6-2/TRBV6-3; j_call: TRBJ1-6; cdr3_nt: TGTGCCAGCAGTTACTACAGGGAGAATTCACCCCTCCACTTT; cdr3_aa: CASSYYRENSPLHF
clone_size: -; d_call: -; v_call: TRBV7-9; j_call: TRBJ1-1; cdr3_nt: TGTGCCAGCAGCTTACAGGGCGCCAGCACTGAAGCTTTCTTT; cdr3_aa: CASSLQGASTEAFF
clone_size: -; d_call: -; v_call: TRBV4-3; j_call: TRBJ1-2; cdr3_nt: TGCGCCAGCAGCCAAGCTTCCGGGACTGGCGGCTACACCTTC; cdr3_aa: CASSQASGTGGYTF
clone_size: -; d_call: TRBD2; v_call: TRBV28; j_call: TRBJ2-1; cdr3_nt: TGTGCCAGCAGTGCCACTACTAGCGGTACCCACAATGAGCAGTTCTTC; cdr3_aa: CASSATTSGTHNEQFF
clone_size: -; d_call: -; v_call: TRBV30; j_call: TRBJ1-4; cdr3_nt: TGTGCCTGGAGTCCCCGACAGGAAAAACTGTTTTTT; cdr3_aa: CAWSPRQEKLFF
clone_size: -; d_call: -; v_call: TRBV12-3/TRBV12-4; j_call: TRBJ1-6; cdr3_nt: TGTGCCAGCAACCACGTGGGGAGGTCACCCCTCCACTTT; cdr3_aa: CASNHVGRSPLHF
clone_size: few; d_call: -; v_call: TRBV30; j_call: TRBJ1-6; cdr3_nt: TGTGCCTGGAGTGTACTACAGGCACTACCTAATTCACCCCTCCACTTT; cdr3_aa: CAWSVLQALPNSPLHF
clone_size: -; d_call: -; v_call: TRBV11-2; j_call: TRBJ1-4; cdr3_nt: TGTGCCAGCAGCTTAAATCTAAGGGGGGAAAAACTGTTTTTT; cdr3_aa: CASSLNLRGEKLFF
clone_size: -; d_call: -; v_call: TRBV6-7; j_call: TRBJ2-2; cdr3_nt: TGTGCCAGCAGGGGGCCTGGGGAGCTGTTTTTT; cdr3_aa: CASRGPGELFF
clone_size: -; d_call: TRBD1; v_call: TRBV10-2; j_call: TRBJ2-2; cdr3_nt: TGCGCCAGCAGTACTAGGGACAGGGGGCTTCCGCGGGTGGCCGGGGAGCTGTTTTTT; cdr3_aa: CASSTRDRGLPRVAGELFF
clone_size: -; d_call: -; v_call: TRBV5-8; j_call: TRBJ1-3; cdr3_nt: TGTGCCAGCAGCGTCCAGGGGTACTCTGGAAACACCATATATTTT; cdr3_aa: CASSVQGYSGNTIYF
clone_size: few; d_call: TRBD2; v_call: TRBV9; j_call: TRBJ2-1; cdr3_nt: TGTGCCAGCAGCTCGCCCCGGGACTACCTTTACAATGAGCAGTTCTTC; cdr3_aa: CASSSPRDYLYNEQFF
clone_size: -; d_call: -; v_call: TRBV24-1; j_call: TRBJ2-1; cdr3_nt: TGTGCCACCAGTAGAGGGTCAACCTACAATGAGCAGTTCTTC; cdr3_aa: CATSRGSTYNEQFF
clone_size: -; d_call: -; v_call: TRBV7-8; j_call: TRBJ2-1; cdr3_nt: TGTGCCAGCAGCTTTCACCGGGAGCAGCAGTTCTTC; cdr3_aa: CASSFHREQQFF